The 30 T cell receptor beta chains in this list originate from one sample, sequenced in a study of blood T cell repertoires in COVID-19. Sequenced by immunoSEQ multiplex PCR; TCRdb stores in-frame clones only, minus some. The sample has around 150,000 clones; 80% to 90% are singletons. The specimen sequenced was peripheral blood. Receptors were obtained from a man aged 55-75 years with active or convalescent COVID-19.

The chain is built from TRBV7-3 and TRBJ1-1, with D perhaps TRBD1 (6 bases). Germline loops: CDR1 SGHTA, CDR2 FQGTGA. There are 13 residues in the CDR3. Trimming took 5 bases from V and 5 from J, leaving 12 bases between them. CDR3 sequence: CASSRLQGTEAFF. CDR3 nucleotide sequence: TGTGCCAGCAGCCGACTACAGGGAACTGAAGCTTTCTTT.

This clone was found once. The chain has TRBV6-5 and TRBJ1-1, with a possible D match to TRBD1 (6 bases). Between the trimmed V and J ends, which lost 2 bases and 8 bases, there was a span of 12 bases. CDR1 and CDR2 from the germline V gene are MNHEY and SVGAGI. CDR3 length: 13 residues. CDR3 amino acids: CASSYGGRFEAFF. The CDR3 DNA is TGTGCCAGCAGTTACGGGGGCAGATTCGAAGCTTTCTTT.

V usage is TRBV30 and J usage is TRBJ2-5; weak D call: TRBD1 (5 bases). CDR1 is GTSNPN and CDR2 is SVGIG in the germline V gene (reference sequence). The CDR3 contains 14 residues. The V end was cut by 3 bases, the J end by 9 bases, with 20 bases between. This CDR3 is CAWRLGIGKGPQYF. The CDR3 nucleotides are TGTGCCTGGAGATTAGGGATTGGGAAGGGGCCCCAGTACTTC.

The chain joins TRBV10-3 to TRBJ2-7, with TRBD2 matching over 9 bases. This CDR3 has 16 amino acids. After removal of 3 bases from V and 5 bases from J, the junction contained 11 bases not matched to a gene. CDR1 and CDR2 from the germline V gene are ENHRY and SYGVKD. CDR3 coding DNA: TGTGCCATCAGTGAACCTTCGGGACTAGCCGCCGACGAGCAGTACTTC. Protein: CAISEPSGLAADEQYF.

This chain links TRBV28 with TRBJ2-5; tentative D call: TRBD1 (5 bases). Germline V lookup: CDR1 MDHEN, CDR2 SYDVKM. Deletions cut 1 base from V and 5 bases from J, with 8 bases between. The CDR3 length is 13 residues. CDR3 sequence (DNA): TGTGCCAGCAGTTTATCAGGGCAGGAGACCCAGTACTTC. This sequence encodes CASSLSGQETQYF.

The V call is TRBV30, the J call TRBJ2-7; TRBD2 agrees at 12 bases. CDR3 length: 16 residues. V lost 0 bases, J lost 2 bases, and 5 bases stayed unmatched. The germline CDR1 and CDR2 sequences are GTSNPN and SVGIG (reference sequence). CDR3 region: CAWSVGRTSGTYEQYF. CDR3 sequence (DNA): TGTGCCTGGAGTGTAGGTAGGACTAGCGGGACCTACGAGCAGTACTTC. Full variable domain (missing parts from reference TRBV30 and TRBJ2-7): SQTIHQWPATLVQPVGSPLSLECTVEGTSNPNLYWYRQAAGRGLQLLFYSVGIGQISSEVPQNLSASRPQDRQFILSSKKLLLSDSGFYLCAWSVGRTSGTYEQYFGPGTRLTVT.

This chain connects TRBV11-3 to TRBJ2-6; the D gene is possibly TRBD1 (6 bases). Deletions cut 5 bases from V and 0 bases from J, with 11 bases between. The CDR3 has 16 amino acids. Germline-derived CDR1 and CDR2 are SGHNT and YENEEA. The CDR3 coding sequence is TGTGCCAGCAGCCAGACAGGCCCCTCTGGGGCCAACGTCCTGACTTTC. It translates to CASSQTGPSGANVLTF.

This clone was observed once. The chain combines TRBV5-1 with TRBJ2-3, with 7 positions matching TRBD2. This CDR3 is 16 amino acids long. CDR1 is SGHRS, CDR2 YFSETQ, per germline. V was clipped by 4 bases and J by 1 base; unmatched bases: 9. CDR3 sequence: CASSPPSGSGTDTQYF. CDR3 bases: TGCGCCAGCAGCCCCCCTAGCGGTTCTGGCACAGATACGCAGTATTTT.

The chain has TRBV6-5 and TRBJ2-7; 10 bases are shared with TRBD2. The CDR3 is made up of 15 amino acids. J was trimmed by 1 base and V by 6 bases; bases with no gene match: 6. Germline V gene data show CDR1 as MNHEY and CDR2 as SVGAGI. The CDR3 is CASSSSGSQSYEQYF. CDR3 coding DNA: TGTGCCAGCAGCTCTAGCGGGAGCCAGTCCTACGAGCAGTACTTC.

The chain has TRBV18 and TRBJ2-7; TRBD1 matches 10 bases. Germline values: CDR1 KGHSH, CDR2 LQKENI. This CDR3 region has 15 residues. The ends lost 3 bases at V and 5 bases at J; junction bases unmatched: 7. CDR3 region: CASSPSTGGFNEQYF. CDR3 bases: TGTGCCAGCTCACCGTCGACAGGGGGCTTCAACGAGCAGTACTTC. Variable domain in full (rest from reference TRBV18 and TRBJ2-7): NAGVMQNPRHLVRRRGQEARLRCSPMKGHSHVYWYRQLPEEGLKFMVYLQKENIIDESGMPKERFSAEFPKEGPSILRIQQVVRGDSAAYFCASSPSTGGFNEQYFGPGTRLTVT.

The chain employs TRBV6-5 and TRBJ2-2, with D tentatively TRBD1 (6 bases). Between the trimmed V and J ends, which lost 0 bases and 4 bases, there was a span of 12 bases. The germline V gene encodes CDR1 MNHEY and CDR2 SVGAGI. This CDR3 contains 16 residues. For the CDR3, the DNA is TGTGCCAGCAGTTACTCGAGACGAGGGGGCACCGGGGAGCTGTTTTTT. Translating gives CASSYSRRGGTGELFF.

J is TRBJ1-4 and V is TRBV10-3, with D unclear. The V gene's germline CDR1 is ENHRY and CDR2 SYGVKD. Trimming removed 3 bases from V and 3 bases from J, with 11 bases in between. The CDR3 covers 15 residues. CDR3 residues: CAISDPVVSNEKLFF. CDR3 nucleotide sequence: TGTGCCATCAGTGACCCGGTCGTGTCTAATGAAAAACTGTTTTTT.

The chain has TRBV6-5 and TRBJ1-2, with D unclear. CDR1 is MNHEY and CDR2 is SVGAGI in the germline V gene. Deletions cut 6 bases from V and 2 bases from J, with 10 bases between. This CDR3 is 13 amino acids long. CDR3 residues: CASSLTRNYGYTF. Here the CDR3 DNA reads TGTGCCAGCAGCTTGACACGCAACTATGGCTACACCTTC.

The CDR3 DNA follows: TGTGCCACCAGCAGAGGGACTAGCGGGAGTAATGAGCAGTTCTTC. It is translated as CATSRGTSGSNEQFF. The chain has TRBV15 and TRBJ2-1, with 13 nucleotides matching TRBD2. The CDR3 runs 15 residues. With 1 base clipped from V and 7 bases from J, the junction kept 1 base outside the gene matches. The germline V gene has CDR1 LNHNV and CDR2 YYDKDF (reference sequence).

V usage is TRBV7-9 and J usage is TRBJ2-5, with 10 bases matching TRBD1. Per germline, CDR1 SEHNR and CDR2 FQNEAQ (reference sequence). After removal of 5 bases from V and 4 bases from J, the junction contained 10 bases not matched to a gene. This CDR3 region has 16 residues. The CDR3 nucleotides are TGTGCCAGCAGCACCCGGACAGGGGGACGGAGAGAGACCCAGTACTTC. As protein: CASSTRTGGRRETQYF.

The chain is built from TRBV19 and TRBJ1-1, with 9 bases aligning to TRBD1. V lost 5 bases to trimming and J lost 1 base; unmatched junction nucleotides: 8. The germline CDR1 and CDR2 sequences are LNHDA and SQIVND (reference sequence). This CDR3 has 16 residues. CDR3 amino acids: CASSPQMDRGNTEAFF. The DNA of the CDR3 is TGTGCCAGTAGTCCCCAAATGGACAGGGGGAACACTGAAGCTTTCTTT. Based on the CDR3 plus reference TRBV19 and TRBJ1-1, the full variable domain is DGGITQSPKYLFRKEGQNVTLSCEQNLNHDAMYWYRQDPGQGLRLIYYSQIVNDFQKGDIAEGYSVSREKKESFPLTVTSAQKNPTAFYLCASSPQMDRGNTEAFFGQGTRLTVV.

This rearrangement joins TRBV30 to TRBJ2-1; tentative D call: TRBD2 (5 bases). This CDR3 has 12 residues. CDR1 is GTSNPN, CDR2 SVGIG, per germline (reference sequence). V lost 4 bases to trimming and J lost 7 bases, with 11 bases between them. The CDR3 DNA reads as TGTGCCTGGAATCGGGTAGCGAATGAGCAGTTCTTC. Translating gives CAWNRVANEQFF.

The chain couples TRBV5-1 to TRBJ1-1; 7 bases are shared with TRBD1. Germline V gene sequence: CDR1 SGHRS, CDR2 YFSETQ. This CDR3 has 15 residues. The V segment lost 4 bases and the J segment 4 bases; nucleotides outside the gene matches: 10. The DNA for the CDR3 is TGCGCCAGCAGCCTCGAGAGACAGGGCTCCACTGAAGCTTTCTTT. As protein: CASSLERQGSTEAFF.

The CDR3 sequence is CASSSGQGNEQFF. CDR3 DNA: TGTGCCAGCTCATCCGGACAGGGGAATGAGCAGTTCTTC. The V and J genes are TRBV18 and TRBJ2-1, with 9 bases matching TRBD1. CDR1 KGHSH and CDR2 LQKENI come from the germline V gene. Trimming at V came to 5 bases and at J to 7 bases, leaving 3 bases not matched to a gene. CDR3 length: 13 amino acids.

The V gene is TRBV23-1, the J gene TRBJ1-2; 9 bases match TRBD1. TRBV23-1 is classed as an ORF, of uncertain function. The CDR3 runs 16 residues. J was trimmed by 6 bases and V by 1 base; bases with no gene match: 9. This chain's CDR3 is CASSQYGRQGVHGYTF. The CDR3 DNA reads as TGCGCCAGCAGTCAATACGGGAGACAGGGGGTGCATGGCTACACCTTC.

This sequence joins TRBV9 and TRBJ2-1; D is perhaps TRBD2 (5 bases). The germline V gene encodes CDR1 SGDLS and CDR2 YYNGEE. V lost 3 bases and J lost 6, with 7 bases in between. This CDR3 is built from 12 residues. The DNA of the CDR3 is TGTGCCAGCAGCGCCGGGGTCAATGAGCAGTTCTTC. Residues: CASSAGVNEQFF.

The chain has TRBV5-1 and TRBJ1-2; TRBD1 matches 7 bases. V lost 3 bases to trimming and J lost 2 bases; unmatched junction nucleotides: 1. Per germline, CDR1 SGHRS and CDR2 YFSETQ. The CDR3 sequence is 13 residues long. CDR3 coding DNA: TGCGCCAGCAGCTCGACAGGGAACTATGGCTACACCTTC. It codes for CASSSTGNYGYTF.

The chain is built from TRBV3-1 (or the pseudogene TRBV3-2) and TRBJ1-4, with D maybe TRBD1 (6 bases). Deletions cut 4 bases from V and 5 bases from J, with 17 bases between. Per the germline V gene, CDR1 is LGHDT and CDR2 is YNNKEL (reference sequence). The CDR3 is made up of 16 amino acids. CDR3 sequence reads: CASSRQSTGPNEKLFF. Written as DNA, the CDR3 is TGTGCCAGCAGCCGGCAGTCGACAGGACCAAATGAAAAACTGTTTTTT.

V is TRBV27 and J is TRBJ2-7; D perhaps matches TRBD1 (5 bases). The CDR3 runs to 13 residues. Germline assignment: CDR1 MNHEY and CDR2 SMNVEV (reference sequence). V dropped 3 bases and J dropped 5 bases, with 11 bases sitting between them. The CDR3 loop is CASSLQGSHEQYF. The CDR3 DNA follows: TGTGCCAGCAGTTTGCAGGGATCCCACGAGCAGTACTTC.

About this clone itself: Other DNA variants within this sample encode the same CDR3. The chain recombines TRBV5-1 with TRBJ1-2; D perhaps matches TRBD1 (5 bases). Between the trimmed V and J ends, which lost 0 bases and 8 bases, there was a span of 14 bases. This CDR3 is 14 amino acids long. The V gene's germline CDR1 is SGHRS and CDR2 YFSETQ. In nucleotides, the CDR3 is TGCGCCAGCAGCTTGGGGGACCGAGCGGGAGGCTACACCTTC. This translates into CASSLGDRAGGYTF.

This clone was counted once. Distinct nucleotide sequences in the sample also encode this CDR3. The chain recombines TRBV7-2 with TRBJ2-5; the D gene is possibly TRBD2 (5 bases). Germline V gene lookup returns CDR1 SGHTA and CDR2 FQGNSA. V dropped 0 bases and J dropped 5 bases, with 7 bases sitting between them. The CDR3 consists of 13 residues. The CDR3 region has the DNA TGTGCCAGCAGCTTAGCGGGCGGGGAGACCCAGTACTTC. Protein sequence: CASSLAGGETQYF. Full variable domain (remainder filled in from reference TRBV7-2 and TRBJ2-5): GAGVSQSPSNKVTEKGKDVELRCDPISGHTALYWYRQSLGQGLEFLIYFQGNSAPDKSGLPSDRFSAERTGGSVSTLTIQRTQQEDSAVYLCASSLAGGETQYFGPGTRLLVL.

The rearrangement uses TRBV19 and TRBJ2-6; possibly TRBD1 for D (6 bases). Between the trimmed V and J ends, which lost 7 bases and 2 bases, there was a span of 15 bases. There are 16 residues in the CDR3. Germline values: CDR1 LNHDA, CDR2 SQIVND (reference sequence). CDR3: CASTTKRGTGANVLTF. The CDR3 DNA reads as TGTGCCAGTACTACGAAAAGGGGGACTGGGGCCAACGTCCTGACTTTC.

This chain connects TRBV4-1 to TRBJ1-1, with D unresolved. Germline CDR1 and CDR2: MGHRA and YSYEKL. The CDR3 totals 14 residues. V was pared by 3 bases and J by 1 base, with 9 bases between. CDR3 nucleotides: TGCGCCAGCAGCCAGGGCAGACAGAACACTGAAGCTTTCTTT. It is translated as CASSQGRQNTEAFF.

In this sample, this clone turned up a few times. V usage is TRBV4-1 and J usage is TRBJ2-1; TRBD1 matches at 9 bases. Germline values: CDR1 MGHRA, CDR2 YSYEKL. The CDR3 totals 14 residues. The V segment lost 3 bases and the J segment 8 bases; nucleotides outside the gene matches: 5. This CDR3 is CASSHSGQGYEQFF. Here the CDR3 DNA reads TGCGCCAGCAGCCACTCCGGACAGGGGTATGAGCAGTTCTTC.

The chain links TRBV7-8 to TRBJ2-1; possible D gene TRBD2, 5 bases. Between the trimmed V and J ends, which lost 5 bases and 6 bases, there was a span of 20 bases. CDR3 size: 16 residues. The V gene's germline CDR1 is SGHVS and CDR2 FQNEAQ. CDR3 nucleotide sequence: TGTGCCAGCAGCCCTAGGACTGAGCCCCTTTCCAATGAGCAGTTCTTC. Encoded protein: CASSPRTEPLSNEQFF.